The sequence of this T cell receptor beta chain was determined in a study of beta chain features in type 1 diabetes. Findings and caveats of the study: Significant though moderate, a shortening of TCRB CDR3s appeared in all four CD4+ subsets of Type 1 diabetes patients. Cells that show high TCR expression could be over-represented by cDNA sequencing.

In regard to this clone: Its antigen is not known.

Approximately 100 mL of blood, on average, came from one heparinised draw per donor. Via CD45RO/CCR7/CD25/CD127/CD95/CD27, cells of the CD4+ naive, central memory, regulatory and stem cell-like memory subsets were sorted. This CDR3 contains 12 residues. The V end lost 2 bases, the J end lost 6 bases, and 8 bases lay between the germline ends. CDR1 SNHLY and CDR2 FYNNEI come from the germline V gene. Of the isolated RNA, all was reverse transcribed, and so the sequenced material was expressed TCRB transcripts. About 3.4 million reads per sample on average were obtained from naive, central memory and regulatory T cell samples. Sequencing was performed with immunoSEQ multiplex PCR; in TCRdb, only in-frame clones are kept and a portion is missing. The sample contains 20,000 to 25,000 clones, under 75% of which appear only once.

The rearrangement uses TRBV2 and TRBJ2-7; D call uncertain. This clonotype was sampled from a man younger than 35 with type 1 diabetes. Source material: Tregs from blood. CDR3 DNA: TGTGCCAGCAGTGAACGGAGTGGCGAGCAGTACTTC. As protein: CASSERSGEQYF. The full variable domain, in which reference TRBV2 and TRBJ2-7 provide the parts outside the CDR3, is EPEVTQTPSHQVTQMGQEVILRCVPISNHLYFYWYRQILGQKVEFLVSFYNNEISEKSEIFDDQFSVERPDGSNFTLKIRSTKLEDSAMYFCASSERSGEQYFGPGTRLTVT.